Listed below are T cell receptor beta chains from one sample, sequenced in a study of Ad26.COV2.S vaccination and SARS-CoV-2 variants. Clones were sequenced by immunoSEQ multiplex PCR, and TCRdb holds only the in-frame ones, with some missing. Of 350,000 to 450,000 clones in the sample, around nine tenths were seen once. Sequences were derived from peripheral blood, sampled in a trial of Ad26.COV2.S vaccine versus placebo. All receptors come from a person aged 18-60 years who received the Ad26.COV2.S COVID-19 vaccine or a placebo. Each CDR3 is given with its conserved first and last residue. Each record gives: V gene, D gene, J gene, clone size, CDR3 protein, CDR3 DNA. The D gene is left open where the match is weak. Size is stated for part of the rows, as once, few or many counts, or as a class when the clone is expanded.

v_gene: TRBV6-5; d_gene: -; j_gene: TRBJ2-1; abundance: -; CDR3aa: CASSARRAGGEQFF; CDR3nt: TGTGCCAGCAGCGCTCGAAGGGCTGGGGGTGAGCAGTTCTTC
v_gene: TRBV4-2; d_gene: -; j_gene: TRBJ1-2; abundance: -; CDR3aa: CASSQDPQGNYGYTF; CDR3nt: TGTGCCAGCAGCCAAGATCCCCAGGGAAACTATGGCTACACCTTC
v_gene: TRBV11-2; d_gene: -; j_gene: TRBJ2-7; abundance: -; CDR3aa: CASSLEGRGPYEQYF; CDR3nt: TGTGCCAGCAGCTTAGAGGGGAGAGGGCCCTACGAGCAGTACTTC
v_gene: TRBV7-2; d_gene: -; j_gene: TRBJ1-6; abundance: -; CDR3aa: CASSSRLGASGQTLHF; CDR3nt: TGTGCCAGCAGCTCCCGCCTCGGAGCCTCCGGCCAGACCCTCCACTTT
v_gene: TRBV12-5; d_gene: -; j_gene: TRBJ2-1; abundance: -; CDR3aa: CASGPGGGGNYNEQFF; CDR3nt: TGTGCTAGTGGTCCGGGCGGCGGCGGGAACTACAATGAGCAGTTCTTC
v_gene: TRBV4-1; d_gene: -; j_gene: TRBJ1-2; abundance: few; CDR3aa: CASSQDGVYGYTF; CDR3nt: TGCGCCAGCAGCCAAGATGGCGTCTATGGCTACACCTTC
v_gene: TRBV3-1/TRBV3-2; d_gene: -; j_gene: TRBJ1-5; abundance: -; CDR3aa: CASSQAGQPQHF; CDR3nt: TGTGCCAGCAGCCAAGCAGGCCAGCCCCAGCATTTT
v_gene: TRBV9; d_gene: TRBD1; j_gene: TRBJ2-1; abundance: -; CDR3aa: CASSETGAPYNEQFF; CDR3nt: TGTGCCAGCAGCGAGACAGGGGCGCCCTACAATGAGCAGTTCTTC
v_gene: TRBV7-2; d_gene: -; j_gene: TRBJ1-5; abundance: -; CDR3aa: CASSLDGHEGQPQHF; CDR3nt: TGTGCCAGCAGCTTAGACGGTCACGAGGGTCAGCCCCAGCATTTT
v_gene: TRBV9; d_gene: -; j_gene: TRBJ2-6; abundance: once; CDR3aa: CASSLLGSGANVLTF; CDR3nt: TGTGCCAGCAGTCTCCTAGGCTCTGGGGCCAACGTCCTGACTTTC
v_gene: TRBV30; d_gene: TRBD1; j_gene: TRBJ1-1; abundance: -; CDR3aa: CAWQSQGSTEAFF; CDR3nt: TGTGCCTGGCAGTCACAGGGGAGCACTGAAGCTTTCTTT
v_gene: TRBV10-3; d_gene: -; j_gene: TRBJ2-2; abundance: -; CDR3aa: CAISVDANTGELFF; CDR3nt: TGTGCCATCAGCGTTGACGCGAACACCGGGGAGCTGTTTTTT
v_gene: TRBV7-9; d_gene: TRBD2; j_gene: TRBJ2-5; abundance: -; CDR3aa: CASSSSGLETQYF; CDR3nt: TGTGCCAGCAGCTCTAGCGGACTAGAGACCCAGTACTTC
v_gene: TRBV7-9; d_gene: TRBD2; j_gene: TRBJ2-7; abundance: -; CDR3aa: CASSRLARSYEQYF; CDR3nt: TGTGCCAGCAGCCGACTAGCGAGATCCTACGAGCAGTACTTC
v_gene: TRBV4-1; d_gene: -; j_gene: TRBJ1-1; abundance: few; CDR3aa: CASSRRTDTSANTEAFF; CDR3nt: TGCGCCAGCAGCCGTAGGACAGACACTTCAGCGAACACTGAAGCTTTCTTT
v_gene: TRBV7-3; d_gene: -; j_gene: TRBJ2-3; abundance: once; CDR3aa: CASSLSGNTDTQYF; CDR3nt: TGTGCCAGCAGCTTAAGCGGGAACACAGATACGCAGTATTTT
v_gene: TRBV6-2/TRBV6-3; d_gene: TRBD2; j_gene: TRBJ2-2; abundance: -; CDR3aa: CASSYRLAEHFTGELFF; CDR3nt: TGTGCCAGCAGTTATCGACTAGCGGAACACTTTACCGGGGAGCTGTTTTTT
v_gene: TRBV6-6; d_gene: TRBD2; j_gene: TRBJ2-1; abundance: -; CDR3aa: CASRQTSDYNEQFF; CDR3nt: TGTGCCAGCAGGCAGACTAGCGACTACAATGAGCAGTTCTTC
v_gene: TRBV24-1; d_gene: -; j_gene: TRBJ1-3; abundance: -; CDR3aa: CATSDIGLNAGQQGGNTIYF; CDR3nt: TGTGCCACCAGTGATATAGGCTTGAACGCAGGGCAACAGGGAGGAAACACCATATATTTT
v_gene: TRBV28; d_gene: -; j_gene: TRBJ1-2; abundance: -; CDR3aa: CASLTGQNYGYTF; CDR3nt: TGTGCCAGCCTGACAGGACAGAACTATGGCTACACCTTC
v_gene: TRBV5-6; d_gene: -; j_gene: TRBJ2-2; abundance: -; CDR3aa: CASSLGAGRRTGELFF; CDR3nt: TGTGCCAGCAGCTTGGGGGCAGGGCGGAGGACCGGGGAGCTGTTTTTT
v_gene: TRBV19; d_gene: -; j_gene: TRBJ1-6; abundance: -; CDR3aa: CASSKQTAGNSPLHF; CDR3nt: TGTGCCAGTAGTAAACAGACAGCCGGGAATTCACCCCTCCACTTT
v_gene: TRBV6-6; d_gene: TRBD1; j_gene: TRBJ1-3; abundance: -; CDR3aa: CASSYEGASGNTIYF; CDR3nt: TGTGCCAGCAGTTACGAGGGGGCATCTGGAAACACCATATATTTT
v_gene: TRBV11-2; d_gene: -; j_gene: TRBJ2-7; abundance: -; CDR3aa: CASSLDLEGTYEQYF; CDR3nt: TGTGCCAGCAGCTTAGACTTGGAGGGGACCTACGAGCAGTACTTC
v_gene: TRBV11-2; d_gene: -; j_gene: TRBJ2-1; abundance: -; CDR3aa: CASNHGQRSYNEQFF; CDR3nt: TGTGCCAGCAACCACGGGCAAAGAAGTTACAATGAGCAGTTCTTC
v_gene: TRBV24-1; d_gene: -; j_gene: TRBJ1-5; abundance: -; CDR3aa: CATSDGTDSNQPQHF; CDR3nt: TGTGCCACCAGTGATGGGACGGATAGCAATCAGCCCCAGCATTTT
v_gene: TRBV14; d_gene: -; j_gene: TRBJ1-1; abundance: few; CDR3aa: CASSQVYGAGSAFF; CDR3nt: TGTGCCAGCAGCCAAGTTTATGGAGCAGGGAGTGCTTTCTTT
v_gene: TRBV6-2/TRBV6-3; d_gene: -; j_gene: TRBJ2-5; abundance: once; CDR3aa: CASSDQPRETQYF; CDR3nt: TGTGCCAGCAGTGACCAACCGCGAGAGACCCAGTACTTC
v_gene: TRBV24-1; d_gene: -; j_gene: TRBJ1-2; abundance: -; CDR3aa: CATSGPTANYGYTF; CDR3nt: TGTGCCACCAGTGGACCGACAGCTAACTATGGCTACACCTTC
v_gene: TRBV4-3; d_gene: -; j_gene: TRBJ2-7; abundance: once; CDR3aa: CASSQVLGAYEQYF; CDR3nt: TGCGCCAGCAGCCAGGTACTAGGGGCCTACGAGCAGTACTTC
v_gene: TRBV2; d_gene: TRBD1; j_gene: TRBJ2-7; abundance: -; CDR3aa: CASVGAGGFYEQYF; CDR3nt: TGTGCCAGCGTGGGGGCAGGGGGCTTCTACGAGCAGTACTTC
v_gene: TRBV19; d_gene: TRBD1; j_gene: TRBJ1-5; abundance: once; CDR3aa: CASRADRVGNQPQHF; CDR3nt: TGTGCCAGTAGGGCCGACAGGGTAGGGAATCAGCCCCAGCATTTT
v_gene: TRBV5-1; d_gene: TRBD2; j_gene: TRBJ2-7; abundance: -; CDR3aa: CASSWGLAGGRKTYEQYF; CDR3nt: TGCGCCAGCAGCTGGGGATTAGCGGGAGGCCGGAAAACCTACGAGCAGTACTTC
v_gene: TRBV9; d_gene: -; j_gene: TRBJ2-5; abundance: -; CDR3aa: CASSVGPRQETQYF; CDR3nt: TGTGCCAGCAGCGTAGGCCCCAGGCAAGAGACCCAGTACTTC
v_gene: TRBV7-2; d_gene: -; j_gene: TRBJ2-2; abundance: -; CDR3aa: CASSLVSRWTANTGELFF; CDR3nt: TGTGCCAGCAGCTTAGTCTCCCGCTGGACGGCGAACACCGGGGAGCTGTTTTTT
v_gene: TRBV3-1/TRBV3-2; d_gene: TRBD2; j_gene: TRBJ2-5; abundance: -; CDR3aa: CASSQVGRAGQETQYF; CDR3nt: TGTGCCAGCAGCCAAGTCGGGAGGGCCGGGCAAGAGACCCAGTACTTC
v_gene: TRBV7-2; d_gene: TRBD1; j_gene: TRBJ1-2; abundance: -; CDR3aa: CASSLDRGTHYGYTF; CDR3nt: TGTGCCAGCAGCCTCGACAGGGGGACTCACTATGGCTACACCTTC